The rows below give T cell receptor beta chains drawn from one sample of a study of T cell responses to AZD1222 COVID-19 vaccine. Libraries were prepared by immunoSEQ multiplex PCR; TCRdb keeps only in-frame clonotypes and omits some of them. The sample has 150,000 to 200,000 clones, more than 85% seen once. Material: peripheral blood, obtained 28 days after the second AZD1222 dose. All receptors derive from an adult who received the AZD1222 COVID-19 vaccine. Each CDR3 is given with its conserved first and last residue. D genes are given only for firm matches. Not every row has a clone size; where given, it reads once, few, many or a size class.

V gene	D gene	J gene	clone size	CDR3 protein	CDR3 DNA
TRBV11-2	NA	TRBJ2-1	NA	CASTLLNEQFF	TGTGCCAGCACTCTCCTCAATGAGCAGTTCTTC
TRBV4-2	NA	TRBJ2-5	NA	CASSQGMGLQETQYF	TGTGCCAGCAGCCAAGGAATGGGGCTGCAAGAGACCCAGTACTTC
TRBV27	TRBD2	TRBJ2-5	NA	CASSYIGGPGGTQYF	TGTGCCAGCAGTTATATCGGAGGTCCGGGGGGGACCCAGTACTTC
TRBV5-6	NA	TRBJ1-1	NA	CASSYSDRNTEAFF	TGTGCCAGCAGTTATTCGGACAGGAACACTGAAGCTTTCTTT
TRBV19	TRBD1	TRBJ2-4	once	CASSIDTGGIQYF	TGTGCCAGTAGTATAGACACAGGGGGGATTCAGTACTTC
TRBV2	TRBD2	TRBJ2-2	NA	CASSGLAGVYGELFF	TGTGCCAGCAGCGGACTAGCGGGAGTTTACGGGGAGCTGTTTTTT
TRBV11-2	NA	TRBJ1-4	NA	CASSLFGLNEKLFF	TGTGCCAGCAGCTTGTTCGGCCTTAATGAAAAACTGTTTTTT
TRBV3-1/TRBV3-2	TRBD2	TRBJ2-3	NA	CASSQDGLKTSGRSGNTQYF	TGTGCCAGCAGCCAAGATGGATTAAAGACTAGCGGGAGGAGTGGGAATACGCAGTATTTT
TRBV25-1	TRBD1	TRBJ2-2	NA	CASSEHTGQGSYNGELFF	TGTGCCAGCAGTGAACATACTGGACAGGGGTCCTATAACGGGGAGCTGTTTTTT
TRBV21-1	NA	TRBJ2-7	NA	CASPPRSEQYF	TGTGCCAGCCCCCCCCGCAGCGAGCAGTACTTC
TRBV19	TRBD1	TRBJ1-1	NA	CASTADRGLVAFF	TGTGCCAGTACCGCAGACAGGGGGCTAGTAGCTTTCTTT
TRBV7-2	TRBD1	TRBJ2-2	NA	CASSLEGASGELFF	TGTGCCAGCAGCTTAGAGGGGGCCAGCGGGGAGCTGTTTTTT
TRBV19	NA	TRBJ2-6	NA	CASSLQGSGANVLTF	TGTGCCAGTAGTCTACAAGGCTCTGGGGCCAACGTCCTGACTTTC
TRBV2	NA	TRBJ1-6	NA	CASSEQGYSPLHF	TGTGCCAGCAGTGAGCAGGGTTATTCACCCCTCCACTTT
TRBV7-2	TRBD2	TRBJ2-7	NA	CASSLAGLWEQYF	TGTGCCAGCAGCCTAGCGGGGTTGTGGGAGCAGTACTTC
TRBV2	NA	TRBJ2-3	NA	CASSGTQGSGVTQYF	TGTGCCAGCAGTGGTACACAGGGTTCGGGAGTTACGCAGTATTTT
TRBV18	NA	TRBJ2-6	NA	CASSPGMAGANVLTF	TGTGCCAGCTCACCAGGGATGGCTGGGGCCAACGTCCTGACTTTC
TRBV7-2	NA	TRBJ2-5	once	CASSLGGQQETQYF	TGTGCCAGCAGCCTCGGAGGACAGCAAGAGACCCAGTACTTC
TRBV2	TRBD1	TRBJ1-5	NA	CASNERTGLNQPQHF	TGTGCCAGCAACGAAAGGACAGGGCTCAATCAGCCCCAGCATTTT
TRBV5-1	NA	TRBJ1-5	NA	CASSLVADQPQHF	TGCGCCAGCAGCTTGGTTGCTGATCAGCCCCAGCATTTT
TRBV2	TRBD1	TRBJ2-5	NA	CASSRDSQETQYF	TGTGCCAGCAGTCGGGACAGTCAAGAGACCCAGTACTTC
TRBV7-8	TRBD1	TRBJ1-1	NA	CASSFSRGWPDRENTEAFF	TGTGCCAGCAGCTTTAGTCGGGGTTGGCCGGACAGGGAGAACACTGAAGCTTTCTTT
TRBV7-2	NA	TRBJ1-3	NA	CASSPQSGSGNTIYF	TGTGCCAGCAGCCCACAGTCGGGCAGTGGAAACACCATATATTTT
TRBV6-5	NA	TRBJ2-5	NA	CASTGRLRSEYF	TGTGCCAGCACCGGACGCCTAAGGTCTGAGTACTTC
TRBV4-1	TRBD1	TRBJ2-1	few	CASSQFQAGGEQFF	TGCGCCAGCAGCCAATTTCAGGCAGGGGGTGAGCAGTTCTTC
TRBV18	TRBD1	TRBJ1-1	NA	CASSPTRGLGTEAFF	TGTGCCAGCTCACCAACCAGGGGGCTGGGGACTGAAGCTTTCTTT
TRBV6-1	NA	TRBJ2-7	NA	CASSEGYEQYF	TGTGCCAGCAGTGAAGGGTACGAGCAGTACTTC
TRBV19	NA	TRBJ1-1	NA	CASTPTGNTEAFF	TGTGCCAGTACCCCGACAGGGAACACTGAAGCTTTCTTT
TRBV5-4	NA	TRBJ2-1	NA	CASSLVSSSNEQFF	TGTGCCAGCAGCTTGGTATCTAGCAGCAATGAGCAGTTCTTC
TRBV3-1/TRBV3-2	NA	TRBJ2-7	NA	CASSQEGRYDYEQYF	TGTGCCAGCAGCCAAGAGGGCAGGTATGACTACGAGCAGTACTTC
TRBV6-4	NA	TRBJ1-1	NA	CASSDEVNTEAFF	TGTGCCAGCAGTGACGAGGTGAACACTGAAGCTTTCTTT
TRBV7-2	TRBD2	TRBJ2-5	NA	CASSLGLAGGPQETQYF	TGTGCCAGCAGCTTAGGACTAGCGGGGGGACCACAAGAGACCCAGTACTTC
TRBV27	NA	TRBJ2-5	NA	CASSLRGAAGETQYF	TGTGCCAGCAGTTTAAGGGGGGCCGCCGGAGAGACCCAGTACTTC
TRBV19	NA	TRBJ2-2	few	CASSPGTSNTGELFF	TGTGCCAGTAGTCCCGGGACTTCCAACACCGGGGAGCTGTTTTTT
TRBV19	NA	TRBJ1-5	NA	CASSIDSGGSQPQHF	TGTGCCAGTAGTATAGATTCGGGGGGCAGTCAGCCCCAGCATTTT
TRBV30	TRBD2	TRBJ2-1	NA	CAWSGPQRGGSSYNEQFF	TGTGCCTGGAGTGGCCCCCAACGGGGGGGTAGCTCCTACAATGAGCAGTTCTTC
TRBV5-4	TRBD1	TRBJ1-1	NA	CASSPGTGNTEAFF	TGTGCCAGCAGCCCGGGGACAGGGAACACTGAAGCTTTCTTT
TRBV28	NA	TRBJ1-5	NA	CASRERRTSIQPQHF	TGTGCCAGCAGAGAGAGAAGGACCTCGATACAGCCCCAGCATTTT
TRBV11-2	NA	TRBJ2-6	NA	CASSLGLFIGGANVLTF	TGTGCCAGCAGCTTAGGACTTTTCATTGGAGGGGCCAACGTCCTGACTTTC
TRBV19	NA	TRBJ1-1	NA	CASNAGKRTEAFF	TGTGCCAGTAATGCGGGAAAGCGCACTGAAGCTTTCTTT
TRBV7-9	TRBD1	TRBJ2-4	NA	CASSLGDRRNIQYF	TGTGCCAGCAGCTTAGGGGACAGGAGAAACATTCAGTACTTC
TRBV5-1	NA	TRBJ2-5	once	CASSSATGKETQYF	TGCGCCAGCAGCTCAGCCACGGGGAAAGAGACCCAGTACTTC
TRBV18	TRBD1	TRBJ1-5	NA	CASSPFNLQGTGNQPQHF	TGTGCCAGCTCACCATTCAACCTACAGGGGACAGGCAATCAGCCCCAGCATTTT
TRBV10-2	TRBD2	TRBJ2-7	NA	CASSVIAGADEQYF	TGCGCCAGCAGTGTGATAGCGGGAGCGGACGAGCAGTACTTC
TRBV20-1	NA	TRBJ1-1	NA	CSASRGNTEAFF	TGCAGTGCTAGTAGGGGAAACACTGAAGCTTTCTTT
TRBV6-5	TRBD1	TRBJ1-2	NA	CASRPTGGNYGYTF	TGTGCCAGCAGACCGACAGGGGGCAACTATGGCTACACCTTC
TRBV7-9	NA	TRBJ2-6	NA	CASSSPAVENSGANVLTF	TGTGCCAGCAGCTCCCCTGCGGTGGAAAACTCTGGGGCCAACGTCCTGACTTTC